Following are 25 T cell receptor beta chains from one sample sequenced in a study of shared clonotypes between healthy human individuals. Using immunoSEQ multiplex PCR, the repertoire was profiled, and TCRdb retains in-frame clones only, with some absent. The table has about 2.4 million clones, 93% seen once. Sequencing input: naive CD4+ T cells from PBMCs. Specified subset: CD45RA+ positively selected. The receptor source for this set is a young man in good health. Some clones in this sample may be carry-over from other donors' samples.

V is TRBV5-1 and J is TRBJ2-3, with 9 bases identical to TRBD2. V was clipped by 0 bases and J by 5 bases; unmatched bases: 4. Per germline, CDR1 SGHRS and CDR2 YFSETQ. The CDR3 runs 15 residues. The CDR3 spells CASSLVAGEVDTQYF. The CDR3 DNA reads as TGCGCCAGCAGCTTGGTAGCGGGAGAGGTAGATACGCAGTATTTT.

This chain links TRBV5-8 with TRBJ2-3, with 9 bases matching TRBD2. Per the germline V gene, CDR1 is SGHTS and CDR2 is YDEGEE. Trimming at V came to 4 bases and at J to 6 bases, leaving 9 bases not matched to a gene. The CDR3 length is 15 residues. The CDR3 region is CASSRDLAGYDTQYF. The DNA of the CDR3 is TGTGCCAGCAGCCGAGATCTAGCGGGGTATGATACGCAGTATTTT.

The rearrangement uses TRBV5-8 and TRBJ2-5; D is undetermined. Trimming removed 0 bases from V and 2 bases from J, with 11 bases in between. The CDR3 spans 15 residues. In germline, CDR1 is SGHTS, CDR2 YDEGEE. The CDR3 region has the DNA TGTGCCAGCAGCTTGGCCGCAAACTCTCAAGAGACCCAGTACTTC. Amino acid sequence: CASSLAANSQETQYF.

On this clone itself: This CDR3 is also generated by other DNA sequences in the sample. The chain combines TRBV7-2 with TRBJ2-7, with 12 nucleotides matching TRBD2. The CDR3 is made up of 15 amino acids. The V segment lost 6 bases and the J segment 2 bases; nucleotides outside the gene matches: 5. Germline CDR1 SGHTA, CDR2 FQGNSA. Here the CDR3 reads CASSLGLAGTYEQYF. Written as DNA, the CDR3 is TGTGCCAGCAGTCTTGGACTAGCGGGGACCTACGAGCAGTACTTC.

The chain joins TRBV5-5 to TRBJ2-1; TRBD1 aligns across 10 bases. V trimming: 2 bases; J trimming: 7 bases; junction bases outside the gene matches: 6. Germline CDR1 reads SGHKS; CDR2 reads YYEKEE (reference sequence). This CDR3 comprises 15 residues. The CDR3 nucleotides are TGTGCCAGCAGCTTTTGGACAGGGGGTCATAATGAGCAGTTCTTC. Amino acid sequence: CASSFWTGGHNEQFF.

This chain connects TRBV9 to TRBJ1-1; 8 nucleotides line up with TRBD1. Looked up from germline, CDR1 is SGDLS and CDR2 is YYNGEE. The CDR3 runs 16 residues. The J segment lost 5 bases and the V segment lost 3 bases, leaving 12 bases of the junction unmatched. The chain's CDR3 is CASSERQGRGGTEAFF. The CDR3 DNA sequence: TGTGCCAGCAGCGAAAGACAGGGGAGGGGCGGAACTGAAGCTTTCTTT.

Comment on this clone: This specimen includes other DNA sequences encoding the same CDR3. The V call is TRBV7-2, the J call TRBJ1-1, with D possibly matching TRBD1 (5 bases). This CDR3 is 15 amino acids long. V shed 0 bases and J shed 2 bases, with 10 bases lying between them. Germline V gene lookup returns CDR1 SGHTA and CDR2 FQGNSA. In DNA, the CDR3 is TGTGCCAGCAGCTTAGCGCTGGGGGTCAACACTGAAGCTTTCTTT. Its protein is CASSLALGVNTEAFF. Drawing the rest from reference TRBV7-2 and TRBJ1-1, the complete variable domain is GAGVSQSPSNKVTEKGKDVELRCDPISGHTALYWYRQSLGQGLEFLIYFQGNSAPDKSGLPSDRFSAERTGGSVSTLTIQRTQQEDSAVYLCASSLALGVNTEAFFGQGTRLTVV.

The chain employs TRBV2 and TRBJ2-2; 9 nucleotides agree with TRBD1. Germline values: CDR1 SNHLY, CDR2 FYNNEI. V shed 4 bases, J shed 5 bases, and the junction held 5 bases outside the gene matches. The CDR3 is made up of 15 amino acids. CDR3 DNA sequence: TGTGCCAGCAGTGCTCGACAGGGGGAGACCGGGGAGCTGTTTTTT. It translates to CASSARQGETGELFF.

The chain is built from TRBV6-4 and TRBJ2-5; tentative D call: TRBD1 (6 bases). V was pared by 4 bases and J by 11 bases, with 17 bases between. Germline V gives CDR1 MRHNA, CDR2 SNTAGT. The CDR3 is 13 residues long. DNA for the CDR3: TGTGCCAGCAGTGCGGTCGCTTCAGGGGCTCAGTACTTC. This translates into CASSAVASGAQYF.

CDR3 DNA: TGTGCCATCAGAGGACGGTTGTTCAATGAGCAGTTCTTC. Protein sequence: CAIRGRLFNEQFF. The V and J genes are TRBV10-3 and TRBJ2-1; the D is unclear. Germline CDR1 and CDR2: ENHRY and SYGVKD. V lost 6 bases, J lost 6 bases, and 12 bases lay in between. The CDR3 spans 13 residues.

V is TRBV28 and J is TRBJ2-6; D gene ambiguous. The V gene lost 7 bases and the J gene lost 0 bases, with 4 bases spanning the gap. The CDR3 sequence is 13 residues long. Germline V lookup: CDR1 MDHEN, CDR2 SYDVKM. Written as DNA, the CDR3 is TGTGCCAGCACGGACTCTGGGGCCAACGTCCTGACTTTC. Encoded protein: CASTDSGANVLTF. The whole variable domain, filled in from reference TRBV28 and TRBJ2-6, reads DVKVTQSSRYLVKRTGEKVFLECVQDMDHENMFWYRQDPGLGLRLIYFSYDVKMKEKGDIPEGYSVSREKKERFSLILESASTNQTSMYLCASTDSGANVLTFGAGSRLTVL.

This chain joins TRBV10-3 and TRBJ1-2; D gene ambiguous. There are 12 residues in the CDR3. The germline V gene encodes CDR1 ENHRY and CDR2 SYGVKD. The ends were cut back, 4 bases at V and 8 bases at J, with 11 bases in the middle. The CDR3 sequence: CAISALFGGYTF. DNA for the CDR3: TGTGCCATCAGTGCGTTGTTCGGGGGCTACACCTTC.

This chain links TRBV27 with TRBJ1-5; TRBD1 aligns across 7 bases. Germline V lookup: CDR1 MNHEY, CDR2 SMNVEV (reference sequence). Trimming cost V 4 bases and J 5 bases; bases outside gene matches: 29. This CDR3 is 22 amino acids long. CDR3 sequence reads: CASSSENHNRGANGLCHQPQHF. CDR3 DNA: TGTGCCAGCAGTTCCGAAAACCATAACAGGGGTGCGAACGGACTTTGTCATCAGCCCCAGCATTTT.

The rearrangement uses TRBV4-3 and TRBJ2-3; D not resolved. CDR1 and CDR2 from the germline V gene are LGHNA and YSLEER. V shed 0 bases and J shed 2 bases, with 12 bases lying between them. The CDR3 extends over 16 amino acids. The CDR3: CASSQDLQTITDTQYF. CDR3 nucleotides: TGCGCCAGCAGCCAAGATCTACAGACAATCACAGATACGCAGTATTTT.

The gene calls are TRBV6-5 and TRBJ2-1; a weak D match, TRBD2 (6 bases). V dropped 0 bases and J dropped 9 bases, with 18 bases sitting between them. The CDR3 consists of 16 residues. The germline V gene encodes CDR1 MNHEY and CDR2 SVGAGI. Here the CDR3 reads CASSYSFSGSRGEQFF. CDR3 bases: TGTGCCAGCAGTTACTCGTTTTCCGGGAGTAGGGGTGAGCAGTTCTTC.

The chain uses TRBV11-3 and TRBJ2-1, with D possibly called TRBD1 or TRBD2 (5 bases each). This CDR3 has 13 residues. Germline values: CDR1 SGHNT, CDR2 YENEEA. V was cut by 3 bases and J by 9 bases, with 12 bases left in between. The CDR3 coding sequence is TGTGCCAGCAGCTTGGCGTACGGGGCTGAGCAGTTCTTC. Amino acids: CASSLAYGAEQFF.

The chain has TRBV6-1 and TRBJ1-3, with no clear D. CDR1 MNHNS and CDR2 SASEGT come from the germline V gene. CDR3 length equals 15 residues. Trimming left V 7 bases short and J 0 bases short, with 13 bases between. The CDR3 nucleotides read TGTGCCAGCACCCTTCAAGTTATCTCTGGAAACACCATATATTTT. Its protein product is CASTLQVISGNTIYF.

The V and J genes are TRBV6-6 and TRBJ1-1; possible D gene TRBD1, 5 bases. V dropped 5 bases and J dropped 3 bases, with 19 bases sitting between them. The CDR3 runs to 16 residues. Germline-derived CDR1 and CDR2 are MNHNY and SVGAGI (reference sequence). The CDR3 sequence is CASSPKDKGGYTEAFF. The CDR3 coding sequence is TGTGCCAGCAGTCCCAAGGACAAGGGTGGGTACACTGAAGCTTTCTTT.

Here the CDR3 reads CASSSGRRWTGELFF. The CDR3 DNA follows: TGTGCCAGCAGCTCCGGCCGCCGTTGGACCGGGGAGCTGTTTTTT. V usage is TRBV7-8 and J usage is TRBJ2-2; no clear D gene. The CDR3 covers 15 residues. The V gene lost 4 bases and the J gene lost 5 bases, with 14 bases spanning the gap. Germline-derived CDR1 and CDR2 are SGHVS and FQNEAQ.

The chain joins TRBV5-1 to TRBJ1-2; D is uncertain. Deletions cut 3 bases from V and 7 bases from J, with 13 bases between. Germline-derived CDR1 and CDR2 are SGHRS and YFSETQ. The CDR3 has 13 residues. The CDR3 DNA reads as TGCGCCAGCAGCTCAGACGTGACTCGTGGCTACACCTTC. This translates into CASSSDVTRGYTF. The full variable domain, with the rest looked up from reference TRBV5-1 and TRBJ1-2, is KAGVTQTPRYLIKTRGQQVTLSCSPISGHRSVSWYQQTPGQGLQFLFEYFSETQRNKGNFPGRFSGRQFSNSRSEMNVSTLELGDSALYLCASSSDVTRGYTFGSGTRLTVV.

CDR3: CASSTRDSRNQPQHF. For the CDR3, the DNA is TGTGCCAGCAGTACCCGGGACAGCCGAAATCAGCCCCAGCATTTT. The chain combines TRBV2 with TRBJ1-5, with 7 bases lining up with TRBD1. The CDR3 is 15 residues long. Per germline, CDR1 SNHLY and CDR2 FYNNEI. V dropped 5 bases and J dropped 4; count of bases not matched to a gene: 8.

The rearrangement uses TRBV30 and TRBJ2-6; no reliable D call. Looked up from germline, CDR1 is GTSNPN and CDR2 is SVGIG (reference sequence). The V gene lost 3 bases and the J gene lost 6 bases, with 9 bases spanning the gap. This CDR3 has 13 amino acids. CDR3 sequence (DNA): TGTGCCTGGAGAACGTCCCAGGCCAACGTCCTGACTTTC. This translates into CAWRTSQANVLTF.

The genes are TRBV6-6 and TRBJ2-3; tentative D call: TRBD2 (5 bases). The CDR3 has 13 amino acids. Looked up from germline, CDR1 is MNHNY and CDR2 is SVGAGI (reference sequence). Trimming cost V 2 bases and J 4 bases, with 7 bases left between them. CDR3 sequence: CASSYGAADTQYF. CDR3 coding DNA: TGTGCCAGCAGTTACGGAGCGGCAGATACGCAGTATTTT.

This chain joins TRBV29-1 and TRBJ2-7, with no clear D. CDR1 is SQVTM, CDR2 ANQGSEA, per germline. With 6 bases removed from V and 2 bases from J, the gap between germline ends came to 20 bases. The CDR3 loop spans 15 amino acids. CDR3 nucleotides: TGCAGCGTCGCCCCTGTTACGGGCGGACCCTACGAGCAGTACTTC. Translated: CSVAPVTGGPYEQYF.

The V call is TRBV7-7, the J call TRBJ2-3; TRBD1 matches at 8 bases. CDR3 length equals 14 residues. The V segment lost 5 bases and the J segment 4 bases; nucleotides outside the gene matches: 5. Germline lookup yields CDR1 SSHAT and CDR2 FNYEAQ (reference sequence). The CDR3 sequence: CASSVDRGSDTQYF. DNA of the CDR3: TGTGCCAGCAGCGTCGACAGGGGATCAGATACGCAGTATTTT.